This T cell receptor beta chain was documented in a study of control samples from healthy donors and cancer patients. Produced via immunoSEQ multiplex PCR; TCRdb's table is partial and in-frame only. The profile shows 150,000 or so clones, about 94% of them singletons. The sample holds one count of this clone. Germline V gene sequence: CDR1 SGHDN, CDR2 FVKESK. This CDR3 is built from 14 residues. V shed 2 bases and J shed 7 bases, with 14 bases lying between them. Sample: blood. V usage is TRBV14 and J usage is TRBJ1-2; TRBD1 is a possible D gene (5 bases). The sequence was obtained from a man aged 40-49 years in good health. CDR3 in DNA: TGTGCCAGCAGCCAACAAAAAGGGACGGGTGGCTACACCTTC. Translation: CASSQQKGTGGYTF. The variable domain in full, with the rest retrieved from reference TRBV14 and TRBJ1-2, is EAGVTQFPSHSVIEKGQTVTLRCDPISGHDNLYWYRRVMGKEIKFLLHFVKESKQDESGMPNNRFLAERTGGTYSTLKVQPAELEDSGVYFCASSQQKGTGGYTFGSGTRLTVV.